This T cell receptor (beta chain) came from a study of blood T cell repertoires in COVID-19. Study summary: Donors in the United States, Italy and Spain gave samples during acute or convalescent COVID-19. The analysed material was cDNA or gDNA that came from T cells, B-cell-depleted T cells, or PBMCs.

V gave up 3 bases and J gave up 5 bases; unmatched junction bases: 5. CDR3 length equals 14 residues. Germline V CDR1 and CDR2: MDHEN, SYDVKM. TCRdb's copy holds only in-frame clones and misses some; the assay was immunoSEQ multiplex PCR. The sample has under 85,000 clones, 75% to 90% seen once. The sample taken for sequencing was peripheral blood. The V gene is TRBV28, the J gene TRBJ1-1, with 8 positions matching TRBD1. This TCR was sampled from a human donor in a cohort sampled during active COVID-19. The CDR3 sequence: CASSFGQGQTEAFF. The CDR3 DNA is TGTGCCAGCAGTTTTGGACAGGGCCAGACTGAAGCTTTCTTT.